Reported below is one TCR beta chain. The PCR used 60 Vbeta and 13 Jbeta primers. The method was immunoSEQ multiplex PCR; TCRdb's version includes in-frame clones alone and lacks a portion of them. The top ten hold 0.87% of the sample, which has about 110,000 clones, 73% seen once. The CDR3 runs to 16 residues. Germline V gene sequence: CDR1 SEHNR, CDR2 FQNEAQ (reference sequence). Trimming at V came to 4 bases and at J to 3 bases, leaving 12 bases not matched to a gene. This record comes from a study of cytomegalovirus exposure and HLA in healthy donors. This clonotype was obtained from a woman younger than 45 in good health and CMV-seronegative. V gene TRBV7-9 combines with J gene TRBJ2-7; 7 bases are shared with TRBD1. Material: PBMCs. The CDR3 sequence: CASSYTMGQSNYEQYF. The CDR3 DNA follows: TGTGCCAGCAGCTATACCATGGGACAGTCGAACTACGAGCAGTACTTC. The full variable domain, with the rest looked up from reference TRBV7-9 and TRBJ2-7, is DTGVSQNPRHKITKRGQNVTFRCDPISEHNRLYWYRQTLGQGPEFLTYFQNEAQLEKSRLLSDRFSAERPKGSFSTLEIQRTEQGDSAMYLCASSYTMGQSNYEQYFGPGTRLTVT.